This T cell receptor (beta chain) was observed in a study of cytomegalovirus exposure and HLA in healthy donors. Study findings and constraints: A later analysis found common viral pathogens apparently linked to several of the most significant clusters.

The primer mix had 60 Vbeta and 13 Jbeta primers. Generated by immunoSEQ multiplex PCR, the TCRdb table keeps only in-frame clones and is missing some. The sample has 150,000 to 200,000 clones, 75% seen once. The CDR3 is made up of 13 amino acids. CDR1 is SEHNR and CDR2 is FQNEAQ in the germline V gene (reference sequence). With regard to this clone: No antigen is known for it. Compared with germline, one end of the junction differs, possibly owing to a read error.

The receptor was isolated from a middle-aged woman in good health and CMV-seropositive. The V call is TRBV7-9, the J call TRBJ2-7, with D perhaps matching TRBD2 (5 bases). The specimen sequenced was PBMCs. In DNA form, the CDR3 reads TGTTCCAGCAGCGGAGGCCTCTCCTACGAGCAGTACTTC. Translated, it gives CSSSGGLSYEQYF. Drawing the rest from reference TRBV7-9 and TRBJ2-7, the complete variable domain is DTGVSQNPRHKITKRGQNVTFRCDPISEHNRLYWYRQTLGQGPEFLTYFQNEAQLEKSRLLSDRFSAERPKGSFSTLEIQRTEQGDSAMYLCSSSGGLSYEQYFGPGTRLTVT.